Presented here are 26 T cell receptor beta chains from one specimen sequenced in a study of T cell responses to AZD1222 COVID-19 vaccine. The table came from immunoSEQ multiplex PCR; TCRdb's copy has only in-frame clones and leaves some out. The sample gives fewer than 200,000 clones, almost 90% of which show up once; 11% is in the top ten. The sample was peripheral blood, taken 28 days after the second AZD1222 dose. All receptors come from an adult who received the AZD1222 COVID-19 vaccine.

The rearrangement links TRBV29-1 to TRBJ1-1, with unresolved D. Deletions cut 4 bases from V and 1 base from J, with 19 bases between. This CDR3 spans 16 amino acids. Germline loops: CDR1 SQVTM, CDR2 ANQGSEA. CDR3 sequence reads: CSVARTPSRPNTEAFF. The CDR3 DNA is TGCAGCGTTGCACGGACGCCTAGTAGGCCGAACACTGAAGCTTTCTTT.

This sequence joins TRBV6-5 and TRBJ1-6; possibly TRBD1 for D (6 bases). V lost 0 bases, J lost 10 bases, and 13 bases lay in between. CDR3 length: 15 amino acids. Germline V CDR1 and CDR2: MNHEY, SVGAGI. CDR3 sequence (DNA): TGTGCCAGCAGTTACTCGACAGGCCTCGGGTCACCCCTCCACTTT. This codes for CASSYSTGLGSPLHF.

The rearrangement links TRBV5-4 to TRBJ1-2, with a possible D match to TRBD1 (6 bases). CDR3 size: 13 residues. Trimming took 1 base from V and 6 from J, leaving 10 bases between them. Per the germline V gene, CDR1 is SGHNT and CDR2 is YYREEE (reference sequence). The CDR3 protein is CASSLTGIDGYTF. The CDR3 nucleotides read TGTGCCAGCAGCTTGACAGGGATCGATGGCTACACCTTC.

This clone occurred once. The CDR3 DNA reads as TGTGCCAGCAGTTTCCAAGCCTCCCGGGTCACCTATAATTCACCCCTCCACTTT. It yields the protein CASSFQASRVTYNSPLHF. The chain joins TRBV6-2 or TRBV6-3 to TRBJ1-6, with no clear D. In germline, CDR1 is MNHEY, CDR2 SVGEGT. The CDR3 extends over 18 amino acids. The V end lost 4 bases, the J end lost 2 bases, and 18 bases lay between the germline ends.

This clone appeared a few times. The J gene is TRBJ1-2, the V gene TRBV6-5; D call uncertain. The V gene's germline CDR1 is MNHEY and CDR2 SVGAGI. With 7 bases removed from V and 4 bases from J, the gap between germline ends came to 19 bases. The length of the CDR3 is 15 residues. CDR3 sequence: CASTPKVAMGYGYTF. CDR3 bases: TGTGCCAGCACCCCGAAGGTAGCGATGGGCTATGGCTACACCTTC.

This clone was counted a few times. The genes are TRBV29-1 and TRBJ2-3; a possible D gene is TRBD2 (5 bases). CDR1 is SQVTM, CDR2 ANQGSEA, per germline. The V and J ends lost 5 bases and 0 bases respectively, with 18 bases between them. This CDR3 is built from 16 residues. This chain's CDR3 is CSVHTLEDSSTDTQYF. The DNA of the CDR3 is TGCAGCGTTCACACGCTGGAGGATTCTAGCACAGATACGCAGTATTTT.

CDR3 DNA: TGTGCCAGCAGTTTCAGGGATACGGTTGGCTACACCTTC. This encodes CASSFRDTVGYTF. The V gene is TRBV12-3 or TRBV12-4, the J gene TRBJ1-2; a possible D gene is TRBD1 (5 bases). CDR3 length equals 13 residues. Deletions cut 3 bases from V and 7 bases from J, with 12 bases between.

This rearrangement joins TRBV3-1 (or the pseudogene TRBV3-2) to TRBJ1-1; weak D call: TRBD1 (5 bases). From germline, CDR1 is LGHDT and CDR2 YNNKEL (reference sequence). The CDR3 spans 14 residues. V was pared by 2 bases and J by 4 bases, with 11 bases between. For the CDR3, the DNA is TGTGCCAGCAGCCAAAATCAGGGAGGCACTGAAGCTTTCTTT. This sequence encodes CASSQNQGGTEAFF.

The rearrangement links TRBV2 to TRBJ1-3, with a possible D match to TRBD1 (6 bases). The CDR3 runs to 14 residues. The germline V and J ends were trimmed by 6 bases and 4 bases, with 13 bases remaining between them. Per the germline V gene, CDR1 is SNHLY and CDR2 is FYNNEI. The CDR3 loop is CASRGGTTGNTIYF. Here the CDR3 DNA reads TGTGCCAGCAGGGGGGGGACAACGGGAAACACCATATATTTT.

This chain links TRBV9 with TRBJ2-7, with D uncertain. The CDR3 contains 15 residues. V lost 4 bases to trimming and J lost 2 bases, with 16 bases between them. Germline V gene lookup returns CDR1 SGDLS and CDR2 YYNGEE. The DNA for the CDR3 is TGTGCCAGCAGCCCCTCCGGTTCTCCCGCCTACGAGCAGTACTTC. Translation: CASSPSGSPAYEQYF.

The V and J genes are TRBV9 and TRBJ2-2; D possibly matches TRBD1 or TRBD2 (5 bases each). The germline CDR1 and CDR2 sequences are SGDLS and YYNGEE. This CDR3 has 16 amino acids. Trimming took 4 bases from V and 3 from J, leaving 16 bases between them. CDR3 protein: CASSPRDRGYTGELFF. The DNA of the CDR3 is TGTGCCAGCAGCCCGAGGGACCGGGGATACACCGGGGAGCTGTTTTTT.

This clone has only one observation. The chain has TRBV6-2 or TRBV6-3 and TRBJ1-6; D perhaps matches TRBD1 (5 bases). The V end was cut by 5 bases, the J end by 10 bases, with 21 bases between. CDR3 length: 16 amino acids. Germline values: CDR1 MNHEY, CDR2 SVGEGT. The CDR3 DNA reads TGTGCCAGCAGTCCGTGGCCGGGACCCCAGGAATCACCCCTCCACTTT. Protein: CASSPWPGPQESPLHF.

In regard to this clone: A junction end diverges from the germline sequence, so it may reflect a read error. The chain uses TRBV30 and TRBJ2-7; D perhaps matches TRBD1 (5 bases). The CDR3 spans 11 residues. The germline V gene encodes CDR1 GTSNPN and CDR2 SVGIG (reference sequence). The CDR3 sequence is CAWSIGDSVSF. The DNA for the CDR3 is TGTGCCTGGAGCATAGGGGATTCTGTTTCCTTC.

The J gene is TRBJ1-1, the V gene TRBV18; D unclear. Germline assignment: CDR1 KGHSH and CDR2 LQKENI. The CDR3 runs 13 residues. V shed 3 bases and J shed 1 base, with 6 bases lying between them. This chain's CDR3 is CASSPAGNTEAFF. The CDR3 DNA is TGTGCCAGCTCACCCGCCGGGAACACTGAAGCTTTCTTT. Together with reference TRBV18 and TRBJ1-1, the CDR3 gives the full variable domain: NAGVMQNPRHLVRRRGQEARLRCSPMKGHSHVYWYRQLPEEGLKFMVYLQKENIIDESGMPKERFSAEFPKEGPSILRIQQVVRGDSAAYFCASSPAGNTEAFFGQGTRLTVV.

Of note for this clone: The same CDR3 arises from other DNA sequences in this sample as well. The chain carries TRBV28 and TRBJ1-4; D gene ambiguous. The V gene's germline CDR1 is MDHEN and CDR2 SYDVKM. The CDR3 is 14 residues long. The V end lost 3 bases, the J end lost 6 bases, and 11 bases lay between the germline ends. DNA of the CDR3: TGTGCCAGCAGTTTCCCCGGACGGGATGAAAAACTGTTTTTT. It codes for CASSFPGRDEKLFF.

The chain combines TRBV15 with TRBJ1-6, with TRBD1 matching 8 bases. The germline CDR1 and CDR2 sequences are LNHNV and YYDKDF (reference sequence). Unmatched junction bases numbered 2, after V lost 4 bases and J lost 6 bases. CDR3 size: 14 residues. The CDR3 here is CATSTDRGNSPLHF. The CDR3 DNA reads TGTGCCACCAGCACAGACAGGGGTAATTCACCCCTCCACTTT. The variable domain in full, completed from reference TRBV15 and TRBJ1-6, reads DAMVIQNPRYQVTQFGKPVTLSCSQTLNHNVMYWYQQKSSQAPKLLFHYYDKDFNNEADTPDNFQSRRPNTSFCFLDIRSPGLGDTAMYLCATSTDRGNSPLHFGNGTRLTVT.

The CDR3 bases are TGTGCCAGCAGTGTTACCTCGGGACAGGTAGTTTATTCACCCCTCCACTTT. Translation gives CASSVTSGQVVYSPLHF. The V call is TRBV6-1, the J call TRBJ1-6; 8 nucleotides match TRBD1. CDR1 MNHNS and CDR2 SASEGT come from the germline V gene. The CDR3 covers 17 residues. With V trimmed by 4 bases and J by 8 bases, 13 bases remained unmatched.

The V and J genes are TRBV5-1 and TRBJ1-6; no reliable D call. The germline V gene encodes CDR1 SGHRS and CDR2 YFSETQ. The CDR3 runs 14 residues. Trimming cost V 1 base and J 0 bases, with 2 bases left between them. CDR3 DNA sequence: TGCGCCAGCAGCTTGAGCTCCTATAATTCACCCCTCCACTTT. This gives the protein CASSLSSYNSPLHF.

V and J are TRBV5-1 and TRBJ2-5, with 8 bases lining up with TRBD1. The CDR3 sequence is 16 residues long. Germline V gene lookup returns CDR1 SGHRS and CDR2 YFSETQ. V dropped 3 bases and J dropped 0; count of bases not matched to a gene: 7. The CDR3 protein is CASSSAWDRYQETQYF. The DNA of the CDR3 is TGCGCCAGCAGCTCCGCTTGGGACAGGTACCAAGAGACCCAGTACTTC. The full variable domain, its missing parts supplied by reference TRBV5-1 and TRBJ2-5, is KAGVTQTPRYLIKTRGQQVTLSCSPISGHRSVSWYQQTPGQGLQFLFEYFSETQRNKGNFPGRFSGRQFSNSRSEMNVSTLELGDSALYLCASSSAWDRYQETQYFGPGTRLLVL.

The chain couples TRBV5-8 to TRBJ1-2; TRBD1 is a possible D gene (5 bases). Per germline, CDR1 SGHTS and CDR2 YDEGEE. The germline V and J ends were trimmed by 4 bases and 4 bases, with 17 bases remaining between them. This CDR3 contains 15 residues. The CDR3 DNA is TGTGCCAGCAGCCGGGACGGGGGATTGGTCTATGGCTACACCTTC. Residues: CASSRDGGLVYGYTF.

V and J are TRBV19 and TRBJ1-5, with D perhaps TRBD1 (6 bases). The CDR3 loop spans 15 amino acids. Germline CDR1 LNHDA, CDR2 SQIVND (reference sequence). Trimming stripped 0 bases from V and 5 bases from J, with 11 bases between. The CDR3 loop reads CASSIDRDIHQPQHF. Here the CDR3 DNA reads TGTGCCAGTAGTATAGACCGGGACATCCATCAGCCCCAGCATTTT.

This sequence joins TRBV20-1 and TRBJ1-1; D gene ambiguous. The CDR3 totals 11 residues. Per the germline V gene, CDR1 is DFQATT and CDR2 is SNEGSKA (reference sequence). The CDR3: CRADWITEAFF. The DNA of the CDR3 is TGCAGGGCAGATTGGATCACTGAAGCTTTCTTT.

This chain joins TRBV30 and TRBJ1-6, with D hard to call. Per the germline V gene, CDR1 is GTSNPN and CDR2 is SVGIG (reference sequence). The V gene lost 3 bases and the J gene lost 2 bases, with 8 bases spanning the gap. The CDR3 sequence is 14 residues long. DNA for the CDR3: TGTGCCTGGAGGCCGGGAACCTATAATTCACCCCTCCACTTT. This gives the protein CAWRPGTYNSPLHF.

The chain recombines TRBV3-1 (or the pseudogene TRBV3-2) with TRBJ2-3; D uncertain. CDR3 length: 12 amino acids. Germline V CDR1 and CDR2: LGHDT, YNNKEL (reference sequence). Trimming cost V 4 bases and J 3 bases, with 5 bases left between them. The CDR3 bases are TGTGCCAGCAGCCCCCGGACAGATACGCAGTATTTT. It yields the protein CASSPRTDTQYF.

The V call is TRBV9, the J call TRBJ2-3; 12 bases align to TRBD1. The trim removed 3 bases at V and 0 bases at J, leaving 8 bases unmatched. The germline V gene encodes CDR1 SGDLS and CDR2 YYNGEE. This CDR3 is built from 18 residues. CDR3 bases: TGTGCCAGCAGCGCCGGGACAGGGGGCTCCTTTAGCACAGATACGCAGTATTTT. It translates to CASSAGTGGSFSTDTQYF.

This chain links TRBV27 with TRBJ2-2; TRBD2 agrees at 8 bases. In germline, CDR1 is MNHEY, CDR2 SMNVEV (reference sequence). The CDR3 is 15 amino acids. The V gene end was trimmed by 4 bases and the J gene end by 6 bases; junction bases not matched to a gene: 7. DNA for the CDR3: TGTGCCAGCAGTTCGAGGGCGGGGGGCGCCGGGGAGCTGTTTTTT. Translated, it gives CASSSRAGGAGELFF.